The TCR beta chain described here comes from a study of regulatory T cells in long-lasting Graves disease (dated by TCRdb to the early 2020s). Notes on the research overall: Persistent Graves' disease meant more than 5 years of antithyroid drug treatment with TSH receptor autoantibodies that stayed positive. Persistent Graves' disease patients in the clinical cohort had taken antithyroid drugs for around 10 years on average. The study was registered as a clinical trial and conducted in China. A total of roughly 35 samples were covered by TCR sequencing, comprising some 13 persistent and roughly 20 newly diagnosed Graves' disease patients. Patients with persistent Graves' disease were compared with patients with newly diagnosed Graves' disease using TCR sequencing and RNA sequencing of peripheral blood.

Sample time point, as interpreted from the label and publication: persistent/refractory GD, antithyroid drugs over 5 years with positive TRAb. For both TCR sequencing and RNA sequencing, RNA was extracted from PBMCs using TRIzol. The diagnosis of Graves' disease followed American Thyroid Association guidelines. Patients were recruited from an endocrinology department in Xi'an, China. From each patient, around 9 milliliters of peripheral blood was collected into an EDTA anticoagulant tube. Ficoll Paque Plus density gradient separation was used to isolate PBMCs, and no further T cell sorting was done. An Agilent 2100 Bioanalyzer and agarose gel were used to assess RNA quality, and a NanoDrop 2000 was used to measure RNA concentration. Library preparation used multiplex PCR. TCRdb shows the sequencer as Illumina HiSeq 4000. iRepertoire HTBI primers and Arm-PCR amplification of CDR3 regions were used to construct TCR beta libraries. Gel purification was performed on PCR products prior to sequencing. In the authors' own workflow: A total of 60 to 80 TRBV and some 15 TRBJ segments were identified across samples and were used for gene usage analysis of CDR3 amino acid clonotypes. COPE and FqMerger were used to merge the filtered high-quality paired reads into contigs. BLAST was used to align contigs to IMGT TRBV, TRBD and TRBJ reference genes, with CDR3 defined following IMGT. Clonotypes above 0.1% frequency were classified as highly expanded clones. Repertoire diversity was measured by Shannon entropy, and V-J evenness by the Gini coefficient. Clonotypes shared by more than one individual were considered public. In-frame beta chains were kept once TCRdb had trimmed the public reads at Q25 with fastp and called clones with MiXCR. Identical CDR3 proteins give one entry, which carries the most common genes and DNA. The V and J calls and clone size come from TCRdb's table, not from the authors' own analysis. Counted in this sample were around 430,000 distinct CDR3 sequences; roughly 22% of them appeared once. Jointly, the top ten make up about 12% of the sample.

In the germline V gene (reference sequence), CDR1 corresponds to GTSNPN and CDR2 to SVGIG. The germline V end is reduced by 5 bases and the J end by 7 bases; junction bases left unmatched: 19. The CDR3 numbers 16 residues from cysteine through phenylalanine. The entry retains the CDR3 DNA only, 48 bases that are in frame from base 1. Summary of the overall study and its limitations: Sequencing and analysis were restricted to the TCR beta chain. Because the primary lesion, thyroid tissue, could not be accessed, the study looked at peripheral blood alone. Preferential use of TRBV28, TRBJ1-2 and TRBJ2-5 was observed in persistent disease, whereas TRBV20-1 and TRBJ2-1 were favored in newly diagnosed disease. Patients with persistent disease shared more public clonotypes (under 3,000) than newly diagnosed patients did (966). The authors acknowledged the small sample size as a limitation that may reduce accuracy. Lower TCR Shannon entropy and fewer highly expanded clones were observed in persistent Graves' disease patients than in newly diagnosed patients, which suggested clonal expansion.

To note about this clonotype: Its antigen is unknown. Base quality data are lacking; no much larger clone is found one base away.

This chain is built from TRBV30 and TRBJ2-7; 8 bases in the junction line up with TRBD2. The TCR comes from a female donor with Graves disease. This sample comprised peripheral blood mononuclear cells (PBMCs), obtained when the disease was refractory, from a patient treated with antithyroid drugs. This receptor carries the CDR3 CAWSTDPGGSRGEQYF. The DNA sequence reads TGTGCCTGGTCGACCGACCCGGGGGGGTCGAGAGGAGAGCAGTACTTC.